This TCR beta chain derives from a study of blood T cell repertoires in COVID-19. Study background: T cells, B-cell-depleted T cells, or PBMCs supplied cDNA or gDNA.

Original handling: Using reference gene primer amplification, nucleated cell counts were estimated. The assay was immunoSEQ multiplex PCR, and TCRdb's table has in-frame clones only and misses some. V and J calls and clone size are given by that table; D and trimming were obtained from the DNA. In the table there are a few hundred thousand clones, approximately 86% of which are singletons. CDR1 is MDHEN, CDR2 SYDVKM, per germline. Trimming took 5 bases from V and 6 from J; bases not matched to a gene: 10. This CDR3 is 15 amino acids long. Seattle's cohort entered during active infection and was followed longitudinally.

This sequence joins TRBV28 and TRBJ1-5, with TRBD1 matching over 7 bases. Sequenced input: peripheral blood. The clonotype was recovered from a woman aged 60 to 75 with COVID-19, enrolled during active disease. The CDR3 DNA sequence: TGTGCCAGCAGTGGGCTAACAGGGGTGTTTCAGCCCCAGCATTTT. This sequence encodes CASSGLTGVFQPQHF.